Below, 15 T cell receptor beta chains from the same sample are listed, as sequenced in a study of blood T cell repertoires in COVID-19. Some clones are missing from TCRdb's copy, which holds only in-frame ones; the method was immunoSEQ multiplex PCR. The table lists about 59,000 clones, roughly 85% of them singletons. The sequenced material came from peripheral blood. The receptors come from a man between 60 and 75 years old with acute or convalescent COVID-19.

The genes are TRBV15 and TRBJ1-2; D ambiguous. The germline gives CDR1 LNHNV, CDR2 YYDKDF (reference sequence). The CDR3 runs to 15 residues. Trimming cost V 0 bases and J 4 bases, with 12 bases left between them. The CDR3 loop reads CATSRDSGRGYGYTF. As DNA, the CDR3 is TGTGCCACCAGCAGAGATTCCGGACGGGGCTATGGCTACACCTTC.

This chain joins TRBV5-5 and TRBJ1-2; D gene unclear. Trimming took 0 bases from V and 4 from J, leaving 10 bases between them. The CDR3 covers 14 residues. Germline values: CDR1 SGHKS, CDR2 YYEKEE (reference sequence). This chain's CDR3 is CASSLESELYGYTF. CDR3 sequence (DNA): TGTGCCAGCAGCTTGGAGTCCGAGCTCTATGGCTACACCTTC.

This clone was picked up a small number of times. V usage is TRBV30 and J usage is TRBJ1-2; 8 bases match TRBD1. The CDR3 is made up of 14 amino acids. CDR1 and CDR2 from the germline V gene are GTSNPN and SVGIG (reference sequence). V lost 1 base to trimming and J lost 8 bases; unmatched junction nucleotides: 9. CDR3 sequence reads: CAWSGTGYGRGYTF. In nucleotides, the CDR3 is TGTGCCTGGAGTGGGACAGGGTACGGTAGGGGCTACACCTTC. Using reference TRBV30 and TRBJ1-2 for the parts outside the CDR3, the full variable domain is SQTIHQWPATLVQPVGSPLSLECTVEGTSNPNLYWYRQAAGRGLQLLFYSVGIGQISSEVPQNLSASRPQDRQFILSSKKLLLSDSGFYLCAWSGTGYGRGYTFGSGTRLTVV.

The chain uses TRBV5-1 and TRBJ1-4; D is undetermined. V was shortened by 4 bases and J by 4 bases, with 11 bases between the two germline ends. Germline values: CDR1 SGHRS, CDR2 YFSETQ. This CDR3 comprises 14 residues. CDR3 coding DNA: TGCGCCAGCAGCAGGACGGGAATTAATGAAAAACTGTTTTTT. Translated: CASSRTGINEKLFF.

The gene calls are TRBV19 and TRBJ2-7, with a possible D match to TRBD2 (5 bases). CDR1 and CDR2 (germline): LNHDA, SQIVND (reference sequence). The CDR3 is made up of 13 amino acids. The V gene lost 9 bases and the J gene lost 5 bases, with 17 bases spanning the gap. Written as DNA, the CDR3 is TGTGCCAGCGGCAGAGGGAACTTCAACGAGCAGTACTTC. Residues: CASGRGNFNEQYF.

The V call is TRBV6-5, the J call TRBJ1-4; possible D gene TRBD1, 5 bases. Per germline, CDR1 MNHEY and CDR2 SVGAGI. This CDR3 has 14 amino acids. Trimming took 2 bases from V and 1 from J, leaving 5 bases between them. The CDR3 DNA reads TGTGCCAGCAGTTACGACAGAACTAATGAAAAACTGTTTTTT. Protein: CASSYDRTNEKLFF.

The rearrangement uses TRBV18 and TRBJ2-7, with D perhaps TRBD2 (6 bases). V was shortened by 3 bases and J by 2 bases, with 14 bases between the two germline ends. Germline loops: CDR1 KGHSH, CDR2 LQKENI. The CDR3 length is 15 residues. This CDR3 reads CASSPMGGSPYEQYF. In nucleotides, the CDR3 is TGTGCCAGCTCACCGATGGGGGGATCCCCCTACGAGCAGTACTTC.

The CDR3 is CASSQEPGENYGYTF. CDR3 coding DNA: TGCGCCAGCAGCCAAGAGCCGGGGGAGAACTATGGCTACACCTTC. The chain carries TRBV4-1 and TRBJ1-2, with a weak D call TRBD1 (5 bases). The CDR3 spans 15 residues. Germline CDR1 is MGHRA and CDR2 is YSYEKL. Deletions cut 0 bases from V and 2 bases from J, with 10 bases between.

The CDR3 bases are TGTGCCAGCAGTTTCGGTTTTCGCGATGAAAAACTGTTTTTT. Translating gives CASSFGFRDEKLFF. This chain uses TRBV28 with TRBJ1-4, with D hard to call. Germline-derived CDR1 and CDR2 are MDHEN and SYDVKM. V was cut by 3 bases and J by 6 bases, with 11 bases left in between. There are 14 residues in the CDR3.

Worth noting for this clone: Mismatch with germline at one junction end may stem from a read error. V gene TRBV20-1 combines with J gene TRBJ2-7; D is ambiguous. This CDR3 contains 11 residues. Per the germline V gene, CDR1 is DFQATT and CDR2 is SNEGSKA (reference sequence). In DNA, the CDR3 is TGCAGTGCTAGAGACCAAAACGCCCTACACTTC. As protein: CSARDQNALHF.

The rearrangement uses TRBV18 and TRBJ2-5, with D tentatively TRBD2 (6 bases). The V and J ends lost 4 bases and 4 bases respectively, with 10 bases between them. Germline CDR1 is KGHSH and CDR2 is LQKENI. CDR3 length equals 13 residues. The CDR3 DNA reads as TGTGCCAGCTCACTCGGGGGAAGAGAGACCCAGTACTTC. Protein: CASSLGGRETQYF.

This chain links TRBV7-2 with TRBJ1-5; perhaps TRBD1 as D (6 bases). CDR1 is SGHTA, CDR2 FQGNSA, per germline. CDR3 length equals 15 residues. With 5 bases removed from V and 5 bases from J, the gap between germline ends came to 16 bases. CDR3 in amino acids: CASSPPGTGYQPQHF. The CDR3 nucleotides read TGTGCCAGCAGCCCCCCAGGAACAGGGTATCAGCCCCAGCATTTT.

The chain combines TRBV9 with TRBJ1-2, with a weak D call TRBD1 (5 bases). Per the germline V gene, CDR1 is SGDLS and CDR2 is YYNGEE. The CDR3 contains 12 residues. The V end lost 3 bases, the J end lost 4 bases, and 7 bases lay between the germline ends. The CDR3 nucleotides read TGTGCCAGCAGCGCCCAGGGCTATGGCTACACCTTC. It specifies CASSAQGYGYTF.

The CDR3 spells CATGSTGTEETQYF. The CDR3 region has the DNA TGTGCCACTGGGTCTACCGGGACTGAAGAGACCCAGTACTTC. The J gene is TRBJ2-5, the V gene TRBV4-2, with a possible D match to TRBD2 (6 bases). This CDR3 contains 14 residues. Germline values: CDR1 LGHNA, CDR2 YNFKEQ. V dropped 10 bases and J dropped 3 bases, with 18 bases sitting between them.

The chain recombines TRBV6-6 with TRBJ1-1; a weak D match, TRBD1 (6 bases). Germline lookup yields CDR1 MNHNY and CDR2 SVGAGI (reference sequence). Trimming left V 10 bases short and J 1 base short, with 13 bases between. The CDR3 loop spans 13 amino acids. DNA of the CDR3: TGTGCCACTTTGGACAGAAGGAACACTGAAGCTTTCTTT. As protein: CATLDRRNTEAFF.